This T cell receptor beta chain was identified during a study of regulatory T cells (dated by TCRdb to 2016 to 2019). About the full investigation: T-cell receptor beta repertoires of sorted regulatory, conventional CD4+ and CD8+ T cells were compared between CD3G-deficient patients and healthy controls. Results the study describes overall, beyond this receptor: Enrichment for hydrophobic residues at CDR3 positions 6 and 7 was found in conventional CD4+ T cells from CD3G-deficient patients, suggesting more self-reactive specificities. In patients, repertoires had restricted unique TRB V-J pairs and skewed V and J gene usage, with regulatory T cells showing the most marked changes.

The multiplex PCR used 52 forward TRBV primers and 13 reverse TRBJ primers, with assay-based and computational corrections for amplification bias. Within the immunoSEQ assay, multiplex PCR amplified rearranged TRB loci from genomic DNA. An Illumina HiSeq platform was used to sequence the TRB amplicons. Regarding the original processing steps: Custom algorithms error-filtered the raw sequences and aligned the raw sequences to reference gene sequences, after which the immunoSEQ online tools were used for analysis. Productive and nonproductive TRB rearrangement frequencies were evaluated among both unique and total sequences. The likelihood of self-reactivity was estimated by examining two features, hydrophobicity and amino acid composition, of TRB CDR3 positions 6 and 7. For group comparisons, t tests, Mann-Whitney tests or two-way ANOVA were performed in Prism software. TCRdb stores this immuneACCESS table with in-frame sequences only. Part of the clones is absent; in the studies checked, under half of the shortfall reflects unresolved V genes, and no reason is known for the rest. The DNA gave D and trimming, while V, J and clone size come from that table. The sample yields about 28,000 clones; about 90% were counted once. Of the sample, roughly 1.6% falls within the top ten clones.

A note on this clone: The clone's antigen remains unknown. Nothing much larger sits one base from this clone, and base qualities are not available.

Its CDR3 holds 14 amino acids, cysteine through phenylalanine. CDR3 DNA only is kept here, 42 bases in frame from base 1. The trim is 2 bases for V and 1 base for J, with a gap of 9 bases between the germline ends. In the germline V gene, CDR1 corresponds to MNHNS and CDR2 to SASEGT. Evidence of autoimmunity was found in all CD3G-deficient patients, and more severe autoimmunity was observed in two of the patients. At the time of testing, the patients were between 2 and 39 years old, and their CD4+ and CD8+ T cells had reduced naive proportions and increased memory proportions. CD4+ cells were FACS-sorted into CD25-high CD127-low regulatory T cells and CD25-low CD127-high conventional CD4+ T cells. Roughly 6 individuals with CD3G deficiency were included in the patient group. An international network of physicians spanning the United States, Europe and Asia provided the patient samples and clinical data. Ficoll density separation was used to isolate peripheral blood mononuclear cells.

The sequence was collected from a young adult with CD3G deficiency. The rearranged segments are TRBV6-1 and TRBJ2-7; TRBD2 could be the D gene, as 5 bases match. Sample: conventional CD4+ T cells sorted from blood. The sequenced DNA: TGTGCCAGCAGTGAAAGGAGGAGTTCCTACGAGCAGTACTTC. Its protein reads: CASSERRSSYEQYF.